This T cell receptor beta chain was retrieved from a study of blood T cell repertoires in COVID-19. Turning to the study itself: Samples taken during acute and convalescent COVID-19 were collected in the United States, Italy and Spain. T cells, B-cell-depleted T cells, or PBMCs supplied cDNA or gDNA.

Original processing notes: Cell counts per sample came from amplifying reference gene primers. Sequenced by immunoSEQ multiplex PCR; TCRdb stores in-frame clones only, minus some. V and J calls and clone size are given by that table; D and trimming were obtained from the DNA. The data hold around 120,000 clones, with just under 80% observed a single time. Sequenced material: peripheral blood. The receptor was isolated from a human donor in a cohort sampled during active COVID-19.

This CDR3 reads CASSLGAGYTGELFF. The DNA of the CDR3 is TGTGCCAGCAGTTTAGGCGCAGGGTACACCGGGGAGCTGTTTTTT. This chain joins TRBV28 and TRBJ2-2, with a weak D call TRBD1 (5 bases). Germline V gene sequence: CDR1 MDHEN, CDR2 SYDVKM. Trimming removed 2 bases from V and 3 bases from J, with 10 bases in between. The CDR3 spans 15 residues.